Following are 27 T cell receptor gamma chains from one sample sequenced in a study of intestinal T cells in coeliac disease. For each case, the template was genomic DNA from ten approximately 5-µm formalin-fixed paraffin-embedded scrolls. TRG repertoires were amplified with LymphoTrack primers from 200 ng of biopsy DNA. TCRdb reanalyzed the multiplex PCR reads using CATT. In the table there are roughly 880 gamma-chain clones, around half of which are singletons. Sequenced material: a duodenal biopsy. The receptor set was obtained from a human donor with celiac disease.

This clone counts as large. This chain joins TRGV9 and TRGJ1 or TRGJ2. The germline V gene encodes CDR1 GITISATS and CDR2 ISYDGTV (reference sequence). V shed 3 bases and J 5 bases; nucleotides not matched to a gene: 10. This CDR3 region has 14 residues. The CDR3 DNA follows: TGTGCCTTGTGGGAGTCCAAATCTCATTATAAGAAACTCTTT. It encodes CALWESKSHYKKLF.

V and J are TRGV10 and TRGJP1. TRGV10 is assigned to the ORF class and has an uncertain function. The CDR3 is 15 amino acids. V dropped 8 bases and J dropped 2; count of bases not matched to a gene: 9. The CDR3 DNA reads as TGTGCTGCGTGGGGAAGGGCCACCACTGGTTGGTTCAAGATATTT. It specifies CAAWGRATTGWFKIF.

The chain links TRGV10 to TRGJP1. TRGV10 is known as an ORF, though its function is uncertain. The J segment lost 15 bases and the V segment lost 8 bases, leaving 19 bases of the junction unmatched. The CDR3 length is 14 residues. The CDR3: CAAWDPQLFVVKIF. CDR3 in DNA: TGTGCTGCGTGGGATCCTCAATTATTCGTTGTCAAGATATTT.

This clone is labeled large. The genes are TRGV5 and TRGJP1. CDR1 and CDR2 (germline): VINAFY, YDVSNSKD. V shed 10 bases and J 0 bases; nucleotides not matched to a gene: 5. This CDR3 contains 13 residues. Here the CDR3 reads CATTHTTGWFKIF. In DNA, the CDR3 is TGTGCCACTACACATACCACTGGTTGGTTCAAGATATTT.

The chain carries TRGV3 and TRGJ1 or TRGJ2. V trimming: 5 bases; J trimming: 5 bases; junction bases outside the gene matches: 9. Germline-derived CDR1 and CDR2 are VTNTFY and YDVSTARD (reference sequence). CDR3 size: 13 residues. The CDR3 sequence is CATWGQADYKKLF. CDR3 DNA: TGTGCCACCTGGGGACAGGCCGATTATAAGAAACTCTTT.

This clone was seen a handful of times. This DNA's translation differs at residue 4 from TCRdb's protein, which comes from a much larger clone; a read error is likely, and the protein shown is translated from the DNA. This chain uses TRGV4 with TRGJP2. Germline CDR1 and CDR2: EGSTGY and YDSYTSSV. The CDR3 totals 12 residues. J was trimmed by 5 bases and V by 9 bases; bases with no gene match: 6. DNA for the CDR3: TGTGCCACCGTAATGAGTGATTGGATCAAGACGTTT. As protein: CATVMSDWIKTF.

V is TRGV2 and J is TRGJP2. Germline loops: CDR1 EGSNGY, CDR2 YDSYNSKV. The ends lost 1 base at V and 9 bases at J; junction bases unmatched: 8. This CDR3 region has 14 residues. CDR3 protein: CATWDGRGYWIKTF. CDR3 nucleotides: TGTGCCACCTGGGACGGTCGGGGGTATTGGATCAAGACGTTT.

V and J are TRGV5 and TRGJ1 or TRGJ2. V was pared by 1 base and J by 0 bases, with 12 bases of the junction left unmatched. The germline gives CDR1 VINAFY, CDR2 YDVSNSKD. The CDR3 contains 17 residues. Written as DNA, the CDR3 is TGTGCCACCTGGGACAGCCATTCCGGCCAGAATTATTATAAGAAACTCTTT. Translating it yields CATWDSHSGQNYYKKLF.

This clone was seen a few times. The TCRdb protein fails to match the DNA translation at residue 5; the protein reported here was translated from the DNA. The identical CDR3 is also encoded by other nucleotide sequences in the sample. V usage is TRGV10 and J usage is TRGJ1 or TRGJ2. TRGV10 is labeled an ORF, and its function is uncertain. This CDR3 comprises 13 residues. V was clipped by 8 bases and J by 3 bases; unmatched bases: 8. Written as DNA, the CDR3 is TGTGCTGCGTGGGACCCCCCTTATTATAAGAAACTCTTT. This sequence encodes CAAWDPPYYKKLF.

This clone is judged large. The chain has TRGV2 and TRGJP1. The trim removed 0 bases at V and 3 bases at J, leaving 10 bases unmatched. CDR1 is EGSNGY and CDR2 is YDSYNSKV in the germline V gene. The CDR3 runs to 17 residues. The CDR3 here is CATWDGFLSSTGWFKIF. The CDR3 DNA sequence: TGTGCCACCTGGGACGGGTTTCTTTCATCCACTGGTTGGTTCAAGATATTT.

The chain employs TRGV3 and TRGJP1. The V and J ends lost 12 bases and 0 bases, in that order; junction bases with no gene match: 10. Germline lookup yields CDR1 VTNTFY and CDR2 YDVSTARD (reference sequence). This CDR3 is built from 14 residues. CDR3 sequence: CADLAHTTGWFKIF. The DNA of the CDR3 is TGTGCCGACCTGGCACATACCACTGGTTGGTTCAAGATATTT.

The V and J genes are TRGV9 and TRGJ1 or TRGJ2. In germline, CDR1 is GITISATS, CDR2 ISYDGTV (reference sequence). The CDR3 has 15 residues. J was trimmed by 13 bases and V by 5 bases; bases with no gene match: 23. The CDR3 DNA follows: TGTGCCTTGTGGGGGGGGGGGCCGCCCATGATAAGAAAACTCTTT. It is translated as CALWGGGPPMIRKLF.

This chain uses TRGV4 with TRGJ1 or TRGJ2. V gave up 8 bases and J gave up 5 bases; unmatched junction bases: 18. The length of the CDR3 is 15 residues. Germline CDR1 and CDR2: EGSTGY and YDSYTSSV. CDR3 residues: CATLGWVDVNYKKLF. DNA of the CDR3: TGTGCCACCTTGGGATGGGTCGACGTGAATTATAAGAAACTCTTT.

In nucleotides, the CDR3 is TGTGCCACCTGGGATGGACCCTTTAATTATTATAAGAAACTCTTT. This gives the protein CATWDGPFNYYKKLF. The chain employs TRGV4 and TRGJ1 or TRGJ2. From germline, CDR1 is EGSTGY and CDR2 YDSYTSSV. The CDR3 extends over 15 amino acids. V was pared by 1 base and J by 1 base, with 7 bases of the junction left unmatched.

This clone was recorded a few times. The protein that TCRdb holds for this DNA derives from a much larger clone and differs from the translated DNA at residue 9, which likely indicates a read error; the protein shown here is translated from the DNA. This chain connects TRGV10 to TRGJP1. TRGV10 belongs to the ORF category, with a function that is uncertain. The CDR3 totals 12 residues. CDR3 in DNA: TGTGCTGCTCCCTCTACTGGTTGGCTCAAGATATTT. It encodes CAAPSTGWLKIF.

The chain joins TRGV3 to TRGJ1 or TRGJ2. There are 15 residues in the CDR3. Germline trimming cut 1 base from V and 4 bases from J; bases unmatched to any gene: 10. Germline V gives CDR1 VTNTFY, CDR2 YDVSTARD (reference sequence). CDR3 DNA: TGTGCCACCTGGGACAGCCTCGAAGCATATTATAAGAAACTCTTT. Translated, it gives CATWDSLEAYYKKLF.

This clone came up a few times. A much larger clone sits a single nucleotide away, making a read error possible. The rearrangement joins TRGV10 to TRGJ1 or TRGJ2. TRGV10 qualifies as an ORF whose function is uncertain. The CDR3 is 10 amino acids. V dropped 8 bases and J dropped 10; count of bases not matched to a gene: 6. This CDR3 is CAAWDRKKLF. The CDR3 region has the DNA TGTGCTGCGTGGGATCGCAAGAAACTCTTT.

This clone is large by share. The V gene is TRGV4, the J gene TRGJ1 or TRGJ2. CDR1 is EGSTGY and CDR2 is YDSYTSSV in the germline V gene. Trimming cost V 0 bases and J 4 bases; bases outside gene matches: 6. The CDR3 is 14 residues long. Here the CDR3 reads CATWDGLGYYKKLF. The CDR3 nucleotides read TGTGCCACCTGGGATGGGCTTGGGTATTATAAGAAACTCTTT.

This clone has just a few counts. The chain is built from TRGV11 and TRGJP1. Being an ORF, TRGV11 has a function that is uncertain. The V gene end was trimmed by 12 bases and the J gene end by 1 base; junction bases not matched to a gene: 14. The CDR3 loop spans 16 amino acids. The CDR3 DNA sequence: TGTGCCTGCCTGGATTACCCAATTACCACTGGTTGGTTCAAGATATTT. Its protein is CACLDYPITTGWFKIF.

The chain has TRGV2 and TRGJ1 or TRGJ2. The V gene end was trimmed by 12 bases and the J gene end by 13 bases; junction bases not matched to a gene: 21. The germline CDR1 and CDR2 sequences are EGSNGY and YDSYNSKV. This CDR3 is 12 amino acids long. The CDR3 spells CADLGRARRKLF. The CDR3 DNA reads as TGTGCCGACCTGGGACGGGCTAGGCGAAAACTCTTT.

Here the CDR3 reads CACLGLGTGGLF. CDR3 sequence (DNA): TGTGCCTGCCTGGGATTAGGCACTGGGGGGCTCTTT. The V call is TRGV11, the J call TRGJ1 or TRGJ2. TRGV11 is annotated as an ORF whose role is uncertain. The CDR3 spans 12 residues. The ends lost 12 bases at V and 16 bases at J; junction bases unmatched: 21.

The chain joins TRGV10 to TRGJP1. TRGV10 counts as an open reading frame of uncertain function. Losses at the gene ends were 8 bases for V and 15 bases for J; bases not matched to a gene: 13. CDR3 size: 12 residues. The CDR3 coding sequence is TGTGCTGCGTGGGACCGTCGGGTTGTCAAGATATTT. Its translation is CAAWDRRVVKIF.

This clone was seen a handful of times. This rearrangement joins TRGV11 to TRGJ1 or TRGJ2. TRGV11 is known as an ORF, though its function is uncertain. The V gene end was trimmed by 11 bases and the J gene end by 6 bases; junction bases not matched to a gene: 4. This CDR3 contains 10 residues. In DNA, the CDR3 is TGTGCCTGCTTAGTTTATAAGAAACTCTTT. Its protein product is CACLVYKKLF.

The V gene is given as TRGV8, and no J gene call is available. The CDR3 contains 9 residues. CDR1 and CDR2 from the germline V gene are VENAVY and YDSYNSRV. CDR3 nucleotides: TGTGCCACCTGGGATAGATTGCATTTT. It translates to CATWDRLHF.

This clone is termed large. The V gene is TRGV10, the J gene TRGJP1. Being an ORF, TRGV10 has a function that is uncertain. The junction had 5 bases not matched to a gene; V was cut back by 8 bases and J by 4 bases. The CDR3 sequence is 13 residues long. DNA of the CDR3: TGTGCTGCGTGGGACTTCACTGGTTGGTTCAAGATATTT. As protein: CAAWDFTGWFKIF.

This clone was seen more than once but under ten times. The chain joins TRGV10 to TRGJP1. TRGV10 carries the ORF label, with uncertain function. V gave up 8 bases and J gave up 0 bases; unmatched junction bases: 13. The CDR3 sequence is 17 residues long. The CDR3 DNA sequence: TGTGCTGCGTGGGACTTAGGGGGCTATACCACTGGTTGGTTCAAGATATTT. This codes for CAAWDLGGYTTGWFKIF.

The J gene is TRGJ1 or TRGJ2, the V gene TRGV10. TRGV10 is an ORF, with its function uncertain. The CDR3 length is 10 residues. V gave up 8 bases and J gave up 11 bases; unmatched junction bases: 7. The CDR3: CAAWGREKLF. The CDR3 DNA is TGTGCTGCGTGGGGTCGTGAGAAACTCTTT.